Listed here are 27 T cell receptor beta chains from one sample, sequenced in a study of blood T cells in healthy people across ages. PCR was performed a second time for roughly 7 to 12 cycles using a sample-barcoded 5' primer and a J-beta primer mix. TCRdb ran MiXCR on the 5' RACE reads and lists one entry per CDR3 protein. The sample yields approximately 820,000 distinct CDR3 sequences, under 45% seen once. Sequenced: blood. These receptors were collected from a man aged 60 to 69 in good health.

This rearrangement joins TRBV4-3 to TRBJ2-1; 7 bases are shared with TRBD2. This CDR3 spans 15 amino acids. Losses at the gene ends were 1 base for V and 3 bases for J; bases not matched to a gene: 3. The germline CDR1 and CDR2 sequences are LGHNA and YSLEER. CDR3 DNA: TGCGCCAGCAGCCAAGGGAGCGGGGTCTACAATGAGCAGTTCTTC. Protein sequence: CASSQGSGVYNEQFF.

This clonotype showed up just once. This sequence joins TRBV24-1 and TRBJ1-1, with D perhaps TRBD1 (5 bases). There are 16 residues in the CDR3. Germline V gene lookup returns CDR1 KGHDR and CDR2 SFDVKD. V was shortened by 1 base and J by 1 base, with 12 bases between the two germline ends. The CDR3 spells CATSDFMGEANTEAFF. CDR3 DNA sequence: TGTGCCACCAGTGATTTCATGGGGGAGGCGAACACTGAAGCTTTCTTT.

J is TRBJ2-1 and V is TRBV11-1; a possible D gene is TRBD2 (6 bases). Germline V lookup: CDR1 SGHAT, CDR2 FQDESV (reference sequence). This CDR3 is 14 amino acids long. The V end was cut by 4 bases, the J end by 4 bases, with 11 bases between. CDR3 amino acids: CASSSQLAYNEQFF. The CDR3, as DNA: TGTGCCAGCAGCTCCCAACTAGCTTACAATGAGCAGTTCTTC.

The chain is built from TRBV6-2 or TRBV6-3 and TRBJ2-1; TRBD2 agrees at 10 bases. The CDR3 consists of 13 residues. Unmatched junction bases numbered 6, after V lost 8 bases and J lost 8 bases. From germline, CDR1 is MNHEY and CDR2 SVGEGT. CDR3 sequence: CASQLAGTHEQFF. DNA of the CDR3: TGTGCCAGCCAACTAGCGGGGACTCATGAGCAGTTCTTC.

The V call is TRBV20-1, the J call TRBJ1-2, with D possibly TRBD1 on 5 matching bases. Germline CDR1 is DFQATT and CDR2 is SNEGSKA (reference sequence). The CDR3 consists of 14 residues. V lost 5 bases, J lost 5 bases, and 18 bases lay in between. The chain's CDR3 is CSAVPGSNLYGYTF. The CDR3 region has the DNA TGCAGTGCTGTACCAGGGTCCAACCTTTATGGCTACACCTTC.

This clonotype was detected a few times. The chain carries TRBV6-6 and TRBJ2-7, with a tentative D call TRBD2 (5 bases). The CDR3 consists of 13 residues. The V and J ends lost 6 bases and 2 bases respectively, with 11 bases between them. Looked up from germline, CDR1 is MNHNY and CDR2 is SVGAGI (reference sequence). The DNA of the CDR3 is TGTGCCAGCAGGGCTAGCCTTGCCTACGAGCAGTACTTC. It encodes CASRASLAYEQYF.

This CDR3 is CASSPTDRNFYGYTF. The CDR3 DNA is TGCGCCAGCAGCCCGACGGACAGGAACTTCTATGGCTACACCTTC. The chain is built from TRBV4-3 and TRBJ1-2, with 7 bases aligning to TRBD1. The ends lost 4 bases at V and 4 bases at J; junction bases unmatched: 9. Germline CDR1 LGHNA, CDR2 YSLEER. This CDR3 has 15 amino acids.

This clonotype came up a few times. The chain employs TRBV7-2 and TRBJ2-7; D is unresolved. Germline CDR1 and CDR2: SGHTA and FQGNSA. Trimming took off 0 bases at V and 2 bases at J, with 8 bases between the two ends. There are 14 residues in the CDR3. The CDR3 sequence: CASSLAYTAYEQYF. The CDR3 nucleotides are TGTGCCAGCAGCTTAGCGTACACCGCCTACGAGCAGTACTTC.

This clonotype was seen more than once but under ten times. The J gene is TRBJ2-3, the V gene TRBV29-1; no reliable D call. V gave up 5 bases and J gave up 1 base, with 10 bases separating them. Looked up from germline, CDR1 is SQVTM and CDR2 is ANQGSEA. This CDR3 is built from 13 residues. CDR3 sequence: CSVYDLGTDTQYF. CDR3 coding DNA: TGCAGCGTTTACGACCTGGGCACAGATACGCAGTATTTT.

The CDR3 reads CASSPRGINGYTF. The CDR3 DNA reads TGTGCCAGCAGCCCACGGGGGATAAATGGCTACACCTTC. The gene calls are TRBV7-9 and TRBJ1-2; D may be TRBD1 (5 bases). The CDR3 loop spans 13 amino acids. The V and J ends lost 5 bases and 6 bases respectively, with 13 bases between them. CDR1 is SEHNR and CDR2 is FQNEAQ in the germline V gene (reference sequence). Combining the CDR3 with reference TRBV7-9 and TRBJ1-2 gives the whole variable domain DTGVSQNPRHKITKRGQNVTFRCDPISEHNRLYWYRQTLGQGPEFLTYFQNEAQLEKSRLLSDRFSAERPKGSFSTLEIQRTEQGDSAMYLCASSPRGINGYTFGSGTRLTVV.

The chain joins TRBV9 to TRBJ1-1, with TRBD1 identical over 7 bases. The CDR3 length is 13 residues. Germline V gene data show CDR1 as SGDLS and CDR2 as YYNGEE. J gave up 5 bases and V 1 base, and 2 bases lay outside the gene matches. The CDR3 is CASSVQGETEAFF. CDR3 bases: TGTGCCAGCAGCGTACAGGGGGAGACTGAAGCTTTCTTT. Complete variable domain (other parts from reference TRBV9 and TRBJ1-1): DSGVTQTPKHLITATGQRVTLRCSPRSGDLSVYWYQQSLDQGLQFLIQYYNGEERAKGNILERFSAQQFPDLHSELNLSSLELGDSALYFCASSVQGETEAFFGQGTRLTVV.

The chain employs TRBV12-3 or TRBV12-4 and TRBJ2-3; no clear D. Trimming removed 5 bases at V and 14 bases at J, with 17 bases between. CDR3 size: 12 residues. The CDR3 sequence is CASSPGPSTAYF. Here the CDR3 DNA reads TGTGCCAGCAGTCCGGGTCCCAGTACTGCGTATTTT.

This chain joins TRBV6-2 or TRBV6-3 and TRBJ2-1, with 9 bases matching TRBD1. The CDR3 length is 15 residues. With V trimmed by 0 bases and J by 5 bases, 2 bases remained unmatched. Germline V CDR1 and CDR2: MNHEY, SVGEGT. CDR3: CASSYSGTGNNEQFF. The CDR3 DNA reads as TGTGCCAGCAGTTACTCCGGGACAGGGAACAATGAGCAGTTCTTC.

This clonotype was detected only a few times. This chain connects TRBV7-3 to TRBJ2-1, with unresolved D. CDR3 size: 14 residues. Germline CDR1 and CDR2: SGHTA and FQGTGA. The ends were cut back, 1 base at V and 6 bases at J, with 10 bases in the middle. Written as DNA, the CDR3 is TGTGCCAGCAGCTTAAGACCCCTGGGCAATGAGCAGTTCTTC. It translates to CASSLRPLGNEQFF. Looking up the rest from reference TRBV7-3 and TRBJ2-1 gives the full variable domain: GAGVSQTPSNKVTEKGKYVELRCDPISGHTALYWYRQSLGQGPEFLIYFQGTGAADDSGLPNDRFFAVRPEGSVSTLKIQRTERGDSAVYLCASSLRPLGNEQFFGPGTRLTVL.

This clonotype was observed a handful of times. This chain uses TRBV30 with TRBJ1-5; TRBD1 is a possible D gene (6 bases). The CDR3 spans 15 residues. Per germline, CDR1 GTSNPN and CDR2 SVGIG (reference sequence). V gave up 4 bases and J gave up 4 bases, with 17 bases separating them. The CDR3 DNA follows: TGTGCCTGGAACCCCCTACAGGGATTTAATCAGCCCCAGCATTTT. Protein: CAWNPLQGFNQPQHF.

A word on this clonotype: A read error may account for a junction end that differs from germline. The chain employs TRBV5-1 and TRBJ2-1, with TRBD2 matching 13 bases. The CDR3 is 15 residues long. From germline, CDR1 is SGHRS and CDR2 YFSETQ. The CDR3 nucleotides read TGCGCCAGCAAACTAGCGGGGGGGCCTTGGAATGAGCGGTTCTTC. Its protein product is CASKLAGGPWNERFF.

This clonotype has at least ten counts. The chain links TRBV4-3 to TRBJ2-7; the D gene is possibly TRBD2 (5 bases). V was shortened by 1 base and J by 2 bases, with 9 bases between the two germline ends. The CDR3 is made up of 14 amino acids. Germline assignment: CDR1 LGHNA and CDR2 YSLEER. CDR3 DNA sequence: TGCGCCAGCAGCCAAGCCAGCGGAACCTACGAGCAGTACTTC. The encoded protein is CASSQASGTYEQYF.

A few counts support this clonotype. This sequence joins TRBV20-1 and TRBJ1-2, with 7 bases aligning to TRBD1. This CDR3 spans 14 amino acids. With V trimmed by 0 bases and J by 5 bases, 6 bases remained unmatched. In germline, CDR1 is DFQATT, CDR2 SNEGSKA (reference sequence). The chain's CDR3 is CSARDPGGEYGYTF. CDR3 in DNA: TGCAGTGCTAGAGATCCAGGGGGAGAATATGGCTACACCTTC.

This clonotype was seen repeatedly, ten times or more. The chain combines TRBV3-1 with TRBJ1-2; D possibly corresponds to TRBD1 (5 bases). V lost 0 bases and J 11 bases, leaving 13 bases between the germline ends. The CDR3 length is 13 residues. Looked up from germline, CDR1 is LGHDT and CDR2 is YNNKEL (reference sequence). As DNA, the CDR3 is TGTGCCAGCAGCCAAGAATCAAGTAGGGGATACACCTTC. As protein: CASSQESSRGYTF.

This clonotype has a handful of counts. The chain combines TRBV15 with TRBJ2-7; D is unresolved. CDR3 length equals 15 residues. Trimming stripped 0 bases from V and 4 bases from J, with 13 bases between. Germline loops: CDR1 LNHNV, CDR2 YYDKDF (reference sequence). CDR3 protein: CATSRDKVAGYEQYF. DNA for the CDR3: TGTGCCACCAGCAGAGATAAAGTAGCCGGTTACGAGCAGTACTTC.

The V gene is TRBV7-6, the J gene TRBJ2-1; no reliable D call. This CDR3 is built from 16 residues. V was cut by 5 bases and J by 0 bases, with 14 bases left in between. The germline V gene has CDR1 SGHVS and CDR2 FNYEAQ. Here the CDR3 DNA reads TGTGCCAGCAGCCGCACTACAGTGAGCTCCTACAATGAGCAGTTCTTC. Amino acid sequence: CASSRTTVSSYNEQFF.

J is TRBJ1-1 and V is TRBV10-3, with a weak D call TRBD1 (5 bases). CDR3 length: 13 amino acids. From germline, CDR1 is ENHRY and CDR2 SYGVKD. V lost 7 bases and J lost 0, with 9 bases in between. The CDR3 loop reads CAITSGLNTEAFF. The DNA for the CDR3 is TGTGCCATCACGTCAGGGCTGAACACTGAAGCTTTCTTT.

This chain connects TRBV6-6 to TRBJ1-5, with 8 bases identical to TRBD1. The trim removed 4 bases at V and 6 bases at J, leaving 5 bases unmatched. Germline V gives CDR1 MNHNY, CDR2 SVGAGI (reference sequence). The CDR3 loop spans 14 amino acids. The chain's CDR3 is CASSSPDRAQPQHF. As DNA, the CDR3 is TGTGCCAGCAGTTCCCCGGACAGGGCTCAGCCCCAGCATTTT.

This chain joins TRBV20-1 and TRBJ2-7; TRBD2 is a possible D gene (6 bases). Trimming stripped 6 bases from V and 0 bases from J, with 15 bases between. The germline V gene encodes CDR1 DFQATT and CDR2 SNEGSKA (reference sequence). The CDR3 totals 14 residues. CDR3 amino acids: CSANPDGSSYEQYF. CDR3 bases: TGCAGTGCGAACCCGGACGGGAGCTCCTACGAGCAGTACTTC.

This clonotype occurred many times. The rearrangement uses TRBV2 and TRBJ2-1; a possible D gene is TRBD1 (6 bases). CDR1 and CDR2 from the germline V gene are SNHLY and FYNNEI. This CDR3 is built from 13 residues. Trimming removed 4 bases from V and 4 bases from J, with 8 bases in between. This CDR3 is CASSVGTYNEQFF. CDR3 coding DNA: TGTGCCAGCAGTGTTGGGACATACAATGAGCAGTTCTTC.

For the CDR3, the DNA is TGTGCCAGCAGTCCCGACGTCGCAGATACGCAGTATTTT. Translation gives CASSPDVADTQYF. This chain links TRBV6-5 with TRBJ2-3; the D is unclear. V was shortened by 5 bases and J by 4 bases, with 10 bases between the two germline ends. Germline lookup yields CDR1 MNHEY and CDR2 SVGAGI. CDR3 length: 13 residues.

This clonotype was recorded at least ten times. The CDR3 is CSARDGNQETQYF. The CDR3 DNA reads as TGCAGTGCTAGAGATGGAAATCAAGAGACCCAGTACTTC. The chain employs TRBV20-1 and TRBJ2-5; D is ambiguous. The CDR3 loop spans 13 amino acids. Trimming cost V 0 bases and J 2 bases, with 7 bases left between them. CDR1 is DFQATT, CDR2 SNEGSKA, per germline (reference sequence).